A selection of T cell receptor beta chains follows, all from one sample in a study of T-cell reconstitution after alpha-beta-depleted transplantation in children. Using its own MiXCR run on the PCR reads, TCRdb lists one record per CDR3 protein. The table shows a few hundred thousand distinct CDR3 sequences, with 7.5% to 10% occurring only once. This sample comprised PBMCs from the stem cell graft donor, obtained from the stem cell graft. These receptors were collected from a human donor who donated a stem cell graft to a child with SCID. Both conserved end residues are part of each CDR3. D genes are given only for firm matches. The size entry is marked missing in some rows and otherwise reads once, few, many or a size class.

CDR3aa: CASSQGISGANVLTF
CDR3nt: TGTGCCAGCAGCCAAGGGATCTCTGGGGCCAACGTCCTGACTTTC
v_gene: TRBV4-2
abundance: many
d_gene: NA
j_gene: TRBJ2-6

CDR3aa: CASSSSGVSTEAFF
CDR3nt: TGCGCCAGCAGCTCATCAGGGGTGAGCACTGAAGCTTTCTTT
v_gene: TRBV5-1
abundance: many
d_gene: NA
j_gene: TRBJ1-1

CDR3aa: CASSRGQVLDEQYF
CDR3nt: TGTGCCAGCAGTCGAGGACAGGTCCTTGACGAGCAGTACTTC
v_gene: TRBV12-3/TRBV12-4
abundance: many
d_gene: TRBD1
j_gene: TRBJ2-7

CDR3aa: CCALGLGGSRDTGELFF
CDR3nt: TGCTGTGCTCTGGGACTAGGAGGCTCTAGGGACACCGGGGAGCTGTTTTTT
v_gene: TRBV20-1
abundance: NA
d_gene: TRBD2
j_gene: TRBJ2-2

CDR3aa: CASSLNSSPEEQYF
CDR3nt: TGTGCCAGCAGCTTAAACTCCTCCCCTGAGGAGCAGTACTTC
v_gene: TRBV7-8
abundance: few
d_gene: NA
j_gene: TRBJ2-7

CDR3aa: CASSFANQETQYF
CDR3nt: TGCGCCAGCAGCTTTGCTAACCAAGAGACCCAGTACTTC
v_gene: TRBV5-1
abundance: many
d_gene: NA
j_gene: TRBJ2-5

CDR3aa: CASTLWLAGGNEQFF
CDR3nt: TGTGCCAGCACCTTGTGGCTAGCGGGAGGCAATGAGCAGTTCTTC
v_gene: TRBV7-2
abundance: NA
d_gene: TRBD2
j_gene: TRBJ2-1

CDR3aa: CASSFLAGACNEQFF
CDR3nt: TGTGCCAGCAGCTTTCTAGCGGGGGCCTGCAATGAGCAGTTCTTC
v_gene: TRBV7-3
abundance: NA
d_gene: TRBD2
j_gene: TRBJ2-1

CDR3aa: CASSRASGAGDTQYF
CDR3nt: TGTGCCAGCAGCCGTGCTAGCGGGGCGGGAGATACGCAGTATTTT
v_gene: TRBV5-4
abundance: NA
d_gene: TRBD2
j_gene: TRBJ2-3

CDR3aa: CSGYTPTDTQYF
CDR3nt: TGCAGTGGGTACACTCCCACAGATACGCAGTATTTT
v_gene: TRBV20-1
abundance: NA
d_gene: NA
j_gene: TRBJ2-3

CDR3aa: CASSLGLGPDNEQFF
CDR3nt: TGTGCCAGCAGCTTAGGGTTAGGGCCCGACAATGAGCAGTTCTTC
v_gene: TRBV7-9
abundance: few
d_gene: NA
j_gene: TRBJ2-1

CDR3aa: CASSYSIPGGIYNEQFF
CDR3nt: TGTGCCAGCAGTTACTCTATCCCGGGGGGGATCTACAATGAGCAGTTCTTC
v_gene: TRBV6-5
abundance: many
d_gene: TRBD2
j_gene: TRBJ2-1

CDR3aa: CSASSLVNTEAFF
CDR3nt: TGCAGTGCTAGTTCACTGGTGAACACTGAAGCTTTCTTT
v_gene: TRBV20-1
abundance: many
d_gene: NA
j_gene: TRBJ1-1

CDR3aa: CASSLNPPAGGWGETQYF
CDR3nt: TGTGCCAGCAGCTTAAACCCTCCGGCAGGGGGCTGGGGAGAGACCCAGTACTTC
v_gene: TRBV11-2
abundance: NA
d_gene: TRBD1
j_gene: TRBJ2-5

CDR3aa: CASSAHAGTSRYGYTF
CDR3nt: TGTGCCAGTAGTGCGCACGCAGGGACCTCGCGGTATGGCTACACCTTC
v_gene: TRBV19
abundance: NA
d_gene: NA
j_gene: TRBJ1-2

CDR3aa: CASSLADRDDQPQHF
CDR3nt: TGTGCCAGCAGTTTGGCCGACAGGGATGATCAGCCCCAGCATTTT
v_gene: TRBV12-3/TRBV12-4
abundance: many
d_gene: TRBD1
j_gene: TRBJ1-5

CDR3aa: CASSQSGYGYTF
CDR3nt: TGTGCCAGCTCACAGTCGGGGTATGGCTACACCTTC
v_gene: TRBV7-6
abundance: many
d_gene: NA
j_gene: TRBJ1-2

CDR3aa: CSARSPHPDTQYF
CDR3nt: TGCAGTGCTAGGTCTCCGCACCCAGATACGCAGTATTTT
v_gene: TRBV20-1
abundance: many
d_gene: NA
j_gene: TRBJ2-3

CDR3aa: CAMGPGTLCLPYGYTF
CDR3nt: TGTGCCATGGGCCCCGGGACCCTCTGCTTACCCTATGGCTACACCTTC
v_gene: TRBV10-3
abundance: NA
d_gene: NA
j_gene: TRBJ1-2

CDR3aa: CASSSGQGGHGYTF
CDR3nt: TGTGCCAGCAGCTCCGGACAGGGCGGTCATGGCTACACCTTC
v_gene: TRBV7-8
abundance: many
d_gene: TRBD1
j_gene: TRBJ1-2

CDR3aa: CSAREAGLGSYEQYF
CDR3nt: TGCAGTGCTAGAGAAGCAGGACTAGGGTCCTACGAGCAGTACTTC
v_gene: TRBV20-1
abundance: NA
d_gene: TRBD2
j_gene: TRBJ2-7

CDR3aa: CASSLISGGHNEQFF
CDR3nt: TGTGCCAGCTCACTAATAAGCGGGGGCCACAATGAGCAGTTCTTC
v_gene: TRBV18
abundance: NA
d_gene: TRBD2
j_gene: TRBJ2-1

CDR3aa: CATSQTPAWDSTGELFF
CDR3nt: TGTGCCACCTCCCAGACGCCGGCCTGGGACAGCACCGGGGAGCTGTTTTTT
v_gene: TRBV3-1
abundance: NA
d_gene: TRBD1
j_gene: TRBJ2-2

CDR3aa: CASSHASGGADTQYF
CDR3nt: TGCGCCAGCAGCCATGCAAGCGGGGGGGCAGATACGCAGTATTTT
v_gene: TRBV4-1
abundance: many
d_gene: TRBD2
j_gene: TRBJ2-3

CDR3aa: CASSEGGFYGNQPQHF
CDR3nt: TGTGCCAGCAGTGAAGGGGGATTTTATGGCAATCAGCCCCAGCATTTT
v_gene: TRBV6-1
abundance: many
d_gene: NA
j_gene: TRBJ1-5

CDR3aa: CASSTDALASYEQYF
CDR3nt: TGTGCCAGCAGCACCGATGCACTAGCTTCCTACGAGCAGTACTTC
v_gene: TRBV11-2
abundance: many
d_gene: NA
j_gene: TRBJ2-7

CDR3aa: CSVEDITGELFF
CDR3nt: TGCAGCGTTGAAGATATAACCGGGGAGCTGTTTTTT
v_gene: TRBV29-1
abundance: NA
d_gene: NA
j_gene: TRBJ2-2

CDR3aa: CASSSDTLGSYEQYF
CDR3nt: TGTGCCAGCAGTTCGGACACTCTAGGCTCCTACGAGCAGTACTTC
v_gene: TRBV28
abundance: many
d_gene: NA
j_gene: TRBJ2-7

CDR3aa: CASSSQAGQNTGELFF
CDR3nt: TGTGCCAGCAGCTCGCAGGCAGGCCAAAACACCGGGGAGCTGTTTTTT
v_gene: TRBV5-6
abundance: many
d_gene: NA
j_gene: TRBJ2-2

CDR3aa: CSAAVAGVSYEQYF
CDR3nt: TGCAGTGCTGCAGTAGCGGGAGTATCCTACGAGCAGTACTTC
v_gene: TRBV20-1
abundance: few
d_gene: TRBD2
j_gene: TRBJ2-7

CDR3aa: CAWNSRGGDTEAFF
CDR3nt: TGTGCCTGGAATAGCAGGGGAGGTGACACTGAAGCTTTCTTT
v_gene: TRBV30
abundance: few
d_gene: NA
j_gene: TRBJ1-1

CDR3aa: CASSDGRPLSNSPLHF
CDR3nt: TGTGCCAGCAGTGATGGACGACCCCTTAGTAATTCACCCCTCCACTTT
v_gene: TRBV25-1
abundance: many
d_gene: NA
j_gene: TRBJ1-6

CDR3aa: CSAGAGTGLNTIYF
CDR3nt: TGCAGTGCTGGAGCCGGGACAGGGCTTAACACCATATATTTT
v_gene: TRBV20-1
abundance: NA
d_gene: TRBD1
j_gene: TRBJ1-3

CDR3aa: CASSQDPRIGYTF
CDR3nt: TGTGCCAGCAGCCAAGATCCCCGCATCGGCTACACCTTC
v_gene: TRBV3-1
abundance: many
d_gene: NA
j_gene: TRBJ1-2

CDR3aa: CASKASGASSYEQYF
CDR3nt: TGTGCCAGCAAGGCTAGCGGGGCCAGCTCCTACGAGCAGTACTTC
v_gene: TRBV7-3
abundance: many
d_gene: TRBD2
j_gene: TRBJ2-7

CDR3aa: CSARDVQRPGYGYTF
CDR3nt: TGCAGTGCTAGAGATGTCCAGCGACCGGGGTATGGCTACACCTTC
v_gene: TRBV20-1
abundance: many
d_gene: NA
j_gene: TRBJ1-2

CDR3aa: CASSPRVSGAGELFF
CDR3nt: TGTGCCAGCTCACCTCGAGTTTCAGGGGCCGGGGAGCTGTTTTTT
v_gene: TRBV18
abundance: few
d_gene: NA
j_gene: TRBJ2-2

CDR3aa: CSARRNRDQPQHF
CDR3nt: TGCAGTGCTAGGAGAAACAGGGATCAGCCCCAGCATTTT
v_gene: TRBV20-1
abundance: many
d_gene: NA
j_gene: TRBJ1-5

CDR3aa: CASSLTGSYEQYF
CDR3nt: TGCGCCAGCAGCCTGACCGGTTCCTACGAGCAGTACTTC
v_gene: TRBV5-1
abundance: many
d_gene: NA
j_gene: TRBJ2-7

CDR3aa: CASSPRGNLYNEQFF
CDR3nt: TGTGCCAGCAGCCCCAGGGGTAATCTCTACAATGAGCAGTTCTTC
v_gene: TRBV3-1
abundance: NA
d_gene: NA
j_gene: TRBJ2-1

CDR3aa: CASSEIGGGGETQYF
CDR3nt: TGTGCCAGCAGTGAAATCGGGGGAGGCGGGGAGACCCAGTACTTC
v_gene: TRBV2
abundance: many
d_gene: NA
j_gene: TRBJ2-5

CDR3aa: CASSFGPQGTQYF
CDR3nt: TGTGCCAGCAGCTTCGGGCCCCAAGGGACCCAGTACTTC
v_gene: TRBV2
abundance: few
d_gene: NA
j_gene: TRBJ2-5

CDR3aa: CSARGGAGTDTQYF
CDR3nt: TGCAGTGCTAGAGGGGGGGCTGGCACAGATACGCAGTATTTT
v_gene: TRBV20-1
abundance: many
d_gene: NA
j_gene: TRBJ2-3

CDR3aa: CSARDVVETQYF
CDR3nt: TGCAGTGCTAGAGATGTCGTGGAGACCCAGTACTTC
v_gene: TRBV20-1
abundance: many
d_gene: NA
j_gene: TRBJ2-5

CDR3aa: CATKLQPTHYEQYF
CDR3nt: TGCGCCACAAAACTTCAGCCTACCCACTACGAGCAGTACTTC
v_gene: TRBV5-1
abundance: many
d_gene: NA
j_gene: TRBJ2-7

CDR3aa: CAGQGAGNEQFF
CDR3nt: TGTGCAGGGCAGGGGGCAGGGAATGAGCAGTTCTTC
v_gene: TRBV7-2
abundance: many
d_gene: TRBD1
j_gene: TRBJ2-1

CDR3aa: CASRSLAGGQETQYF
CDR3nt: TGTGCCAGCAGGTCCCTAGCGGGGGGGCAAGAGACCCAGTACTTC
v_gene: TRBV7-8
abundance: many
d_gene: TRBD2
j_gene: TRBJ2-5

CDR3aa: CSATRTGMNEQFF
CDR3nt: TGCAGTGCTACCAGGACAGGGATGAATGAGCAGTTCTTC
v_gene: TRBV20-1
abundance: many
d_gene: TRBD1
j_gene: TRBJ2-1

CDR3aa: CASSNLDRPLFF
CDR3nt: TGCGCCAGCAGCAATTTGGACAGGCCCTTATTCTTT
v_gene: TRBV5-1
abundance: many
d_gene: TRBD1
j_gene: TRBJ1-1